This T cell receptor (beta chain) appears in the sequencing data of a study of T cell repertoires in cytomegalovirus infection. Study as a whole: Use of recently identified HLA-C-restricted and well-studied HLA-B-restricted CMV epitopes was part of the study. It can be stated that public TCR beta signatures indicated CMV infection as well as a matching HLA type.

A single record per CDR3 protein comes from TCRdb applying MiXCR to the reads. The sample records roughly 150,000 distinct CDR3 sequences, about 20% being singletons. Judged by abundance, this clonotype is medium-sized (0.01 to 0.1%). Its matching antigen is unknown. Study-wide results and limits: Dominant in the ex vivo response were TCR beta clonotypes restricted by HLA-C and specific for CMV. Based on cumulative public TCR beta family frequency, carriers of CMV plus the relevant HLA were identified.

Trimming removed 4 bases from V and 6 bases from J; junction bases left unmatched: 9. The CDR3 is 15 residues long. Germline CDR1 SGHTA, CDR2 FQGNSA. The V gene is TRBV7-2, the J gene TRBJ2-3; 8 bases align to TRBD2. The sequencing used CD8+ T cells from cultured PBMCs, collected from culture after CMV antigen stimulation. This clonotype was sampled from a human donor in good health (CMV status not recorded). Some clones in this sample may be carry-over from other donors' samples. CDR3 in amino acids: CASSYSREGWDTQYF. In DNA, the CDR3 is TGTGCCAGCAGCTACTCACGGGAGGGTTGGGATACGCAGTATTTT.